The 30 T cell receptor beta chains below come from one sample, sequenced in a study of Ad26.COV2.S vaccination and SARS-CoV-2 variants. The treatment was: 19 received Ad26.COV2.S at low or high dose, single or two shots; about 5 received placebo; per-sample allocation not given. Day 63 after the first injection of vaccine or placebo was the sampling time. Profiling relied on immunoSEQ multiplex PCR, and the TCRdb table lists in-frame clones only, not all of them. The sample has about 370,000 clones, about 88% seen once. The sequencing here drew on peripheral blood, taken in a trial of Ad26.COV2.S vaccine versus placebo. These receptors originate from a person between 18 and 59 years old who received the Ad26.COV2.S COVID-19 vaccine or a placebo.

The chain links TRBV28 to TRBJ2-3, with D possibly being TRBD1 or TRBD2 (5 bases each). V lost 5 bases, J lost 2 bases, and 14 bases lay in between. Germline V lookup: CDR1 MDHEN, CDR2 SYDVKM. The length of the CDR3 is 15 residues. This CDR3 reads CASSGAGGFTDTQYF. CDR3 bases: TGTGCCAGCAGTGGGGCGGGCGGGTTCACAGATACGCAGTATTTT.

The rearrangement joins TRBV30 to TRBJ2-1; 15 bases map to TRBD2. Looked up from germline, CDR1 is GTSNPN and CDR2 is SVGIG (reference sequence). The CDR3 is 21 residues long. Trimming cost V 1 base and J 0 bases; bases outside gene matches: 13. DNA of the CDR3: TGTGCCTGGAGTGAGAGGGAATGGACTAGCGGGAGGGATAGCTCCTACAATGAGCAGTTCTTC. This encodes CAWSEREWTSGRDSSYNEQFF.

This chain connects TRBV7-2 to TRBJ1-4; tentatively, D is TRBD1 (6 bases). Germline CDR1 SGHTA, CDR2 FQGNSA. The CDR3 totals 15 residues. Trimming took off 2 bases at V and 8 bases at J, with 15 bases between the two ends. The CDR3 spells CASSLLGGSGEKLFF. DNA for the CDR3: TGTGCCAGCAGCTTACTAGGGGGTTCAGGGGAAAAACTGTTTTTT.

There are a few counts of this clone. The CDR3 nucleotides read TGTGCCACCAGCTTAGGCGGGGAGCTGTTTTTT. The encoded protein is CATSLGGELFF. The chain carries TRBV10-3 and TRBJ2-2; no clear D. V lost 10 bases to trimming and J lost 7 bases, with 10 bases between them. CDR1 is ENHRY, CDR2 SYGVKD, per germline. CDR3 length: 11 residues.

The chain joins TRBV30 to TRBJ1-2, with 7 bases fitting TRBD1. CDR3 length: 15 residues. Germline CDR1 reads GTSNPN; CDR2 reads SVGIG (reference sequence). Trimming cost V 0 bases and J 6 bases; bases outside gene matches: 10. CDR3 DNA: TGTGCCTGGAGTGTAGATTTCGGGACAGTCCATGGCTACACCTTC. This codes for CAWSVDFGTVHGYTF.

This clone was counted between two and nine times. V is TRBV5-6 and J is TRBJ1-2; D gene unclear. CDR1 and CDR2 from the germline V gene are SGHDT and YYEEEE. The CDR3 loop spans 14 amino acids. V dropped 0 bases and J dropped 4 bases, with 10 bases sitting between them. The CDR3 DNA follows: TGTGCCAGCAGCTTGGGTCAGGACTTCTATGGCTACACCTTC. Protein sequence: CASSLGQDFYGYTF. Combining the CDR3 with reference TRBV5-6 and TRBJ1-2 gives the whole variable domain DAGVTQSPTHLIKTRGQQVTLRCSPKSGHDTVSWYQQALGQGPQFIFQYYEEEERQRGNFPDRFSGHQFPNYSSELNVNALLLGDSALYLCASSLGQDFYGYTFGSGTRLTVV.

The rearrangement joins TRBV6-5 to TRBJ2-2; 7 nucleotides align to TRBD2. The CDR3 sequence is 14 residues long. The trim removed 8 bases at V and 4 bases at J, leaving 7 bases unmatched. Germline V lookup: CDR1 MNHEY, CDR2 SVGAGI. The CDR3 spells CASRWGGGTGELFF. The DNA for the CDR3 is TGTGCCAGCCGGTGGGGGGGAGGCACCGGGGAGCTGTTTTTT.

This chain links TRBV9 with TRBJ1-4; D gene unclear. Per the germline V gene, CDR1 is SGDLS and CDR2 is YYNGEE. This CDR3 region has 14 residues. V lost 0 bases, J lost 8 bases, and 11 bases lay in between. The CDR3 reads CASSVEAPAEKLFF. The DNA of the CDR3 is TGTGCCAGCAGCGTAGAGGCCCCAGCGGAAAAACTGTTTTTT.

This clone was counted once. The chain carries TRBV6-5 and TRBJ1-3; 7 bases are shared with TRBD1. The V segment lost 9 bases and the J segment 0 bases; nucleotides outside the gene matches: 8. The CDR3 is made up of 15 amino acids. Germline V gives CDR1 MNHEY, CDR2 SVGAGI. The CDR3, as DNA: TGTGCCAGTAAACCAGGGGGATTCTCTGGAAACACCATATATTTT. Amino acids: CASKPGGFSGNTIYF.

This sequence joins TRBV6-4 and TRBJ2-3; 7 bases map to TRBD2. Losses at the gene ends were 2 bases for V and 4 bases for J; bases not matched to a gene: 6. CDR1 is MRHNA and CDR2 is SNTAGT in the germline V gene. The CDR3 has 15 residues. The CDR3: CASSDRAGVSDTQYF. CDR3 in DNA: TGTGCCAGCAGTGACCGGGCGGGAGTGTCAGATACGCAGTATTTT.

The rearrangement uses TRBV9 and TRBJ2-7, with 9 bases identical to TRBD2. Per the germline V gene, CDR1 is SGDLS and CDR2 is YYNGEE. CDR3 size: 15 residues. The V segment lost 0 bases and the J segment 6 bases; nucleotides outside the gene matches: 7. The CDR3 sequence: CASSVGAGGPSEQYF. The DNA for the CDR3 is TGTGCCAGCAGCGTAGGTGCGGGAGGGCCTTCCGAGCAGTACTTC.

The chain recombines TRBV7-9 with TRBJ1-5, with 9 positions matching TRBD1. The CDR3 has 15 amino acids. The trim removed 5 bases at V and 4 bases at J, leaving 6 bases unmatched. Germline CDR1 is SEHNR and CDR2 is FQNEAQ (reference sequence). Written as DNA, the CDR3 is TGTGCCAGCAGCCGATGGACAGGGGAAAATCAGCCCCAGCATTTT. Amino acids: CASSRWTGENQPQHF.

This chain links TRBV9 with TRBJ2-7; D tentatively fits TRBD1 or TRBD2 (5 bases each). The CDR3 is made up of 15 amino acids. Germline V gives CDR1 SGDLS, CDR2 YYNGEE. The ends were cut back, 4 bases at V and 4 bases at J, with 18 bases in the middle. This chain's CDR3 is CASSPGPGSIYEQYF. Written as DNA, the CDR3 is TGTGCCAGCAGCCCGGGGCCGGGGTCTATTTACGAGCAGTACTTC.

The gene calls are TRBV19 and TRBJ1-5, with D tentatively TRBD1 (6 bases). The CDR3 runs 17 residues. Trimming pared 0 bases from V and 0 bases from J, leaving 12 bases between. CDR1 and CDR2 (germline): LNHDA, SQIVND (reference sequence). CDR3 in amino acids: CASSIEDSLYSNQPQHF. The CDR3 bases are TGTGCCAGTAGTATAGAGGACAGCCTCTATAGCAATCAGCCCCAGCATTTT.

This clone was counted only a few times. The chain recombines TRBV4-2 with TRBJ2-2, with 7 bases fitting TRBD2. The germline CDR1 and CDR2 sequences are LGHNA and YNFKEQ. The CDR3 has 15 amino acids. With V trimmed by 1 base and J by 5 bases, 4 bases remained unmatched. The CDR3 coding sequence is TGTGCCAGCAGCCAAGGGGAGGGAGTAACCGGGGAGCTGTTTTTT. Its protein is CASSQGEGVTGELFF.

The chain uses TRBV27 and TRBJ2-1, with D perhaps matching TRBD2 (6 bases). V was cut by 3 bases and J by 10 bases, with 25 bases left in between. CDR1 is MNHEY and CDR2 is SMNVEV in the germline V gene (reference sequence). The CDR3 has 17 residues. CDR3 in amino acids: CASSFIRGAREIKEQFF. Written as DNA, the CDR3 is TGTGCCAGCAGTTTCATAAGGGGAGCTCGGGAGATAAAGGAGCAGTTCTTC.

The V and J genes are TRBV5-5 and TRBJ2-7; possibly TRBD1 for D (5 bases). V gave up 0 bases and J gave up 3 bases, with 16 bases separating them. The CDR3 spans 16 residues. CDR1 SGHKS and CDR2 YYEKEE come from the germline V gene (reference sequence). CDR3 sequence: CASSLAPGSRDYEQYF. The CDR3 nucleotides are TGTGCCAGCAGCTTGGCCCCAGGGTCCAGGGACTACGAGCAGTACTTC.

The chain combines TRBV11-2 with TRBJ2-7, with TRBD2 matching 11 bases. The trim removed 4 bases at V and 2 bases at J, leaving 4 bases unmatched. The germline V gene encodes CDR1 SGHAT and CDR2 FQNNGV. This CDR3 region has 15 residues. CDR3 sequence (DNA): TGTGCCAGCAGCTCCACTAGCGGGGGAACCTACGAGCAGTACTTC. It translates to CASSSTSGGTYEQYF. The complete variable domain, with remaining parts taken from reference TRBV11-2 and TRBJ2-7, reads EAGVAQSPRYKIIEKRQSVAFWCNPISGHATLYWYQQILGQGPKLLIQFQNNGVVDDSQLPKDRFSAERLKGVDSTLKIQPAKLEDSAVYLCASSSTSGGTYEQYFGPGTRLTVT.

This clone was detected only once. The V call is TRBV6-5, the J call TRBJ1-5; 8 bases match TRBD1. The CDR3 consists of 14 residues. Trimming at V came to 6 bases and at J to 5 bases, leaving 6 bases not matched to a gene. Germline V gene sequence: CDR1 MNHEY, CDR2 SVGAGI. CDR3 nucleotides: TGTGCCAGCAGGCAAGGACAGGGATATCAGCCCCAGCATTTT. Its protein product is CASRQGQGYQPQHF.

This chain links TRBV19 with TRBJ2-7; 9 nucleotides agree with TRBD1. This CDR3 comprises 15 residues. Germline V CDR1 and CDR2: LNHDA, SQIVND (reference sequence). Trimming took 2 bases from V and 1 from J; bases not matched to a gene: 3. CDR3 in amino acids: CASSIPGQGSYEQYF. The DNA for the CDR3 is TGTGCCAGTAGTATACCGGGACAGGGATCCTACGAGCAGTACTTC.

This clone was recorded once. The chain is built from TRBV5-5 and TRBJ2-7; 7 nucleotides align to TRBD1. CDR3 length: 15 amino acids. Germline assignment: CDR1 SGHKS and CDR2 YYEKEE (reference sequence). Germline trimming cut 4 bases from V and 6 bases from J; bases unmatched to any gene: 13. CDR3 DNA: TGTGCCAGCAGCGCATTCACAGGGGTGGGTTCCGAGCAGTACTTC. Amino acids: CASSAFTGVGSEQYF.

CDR3 DNA sequence: TGTGCCAGCAGCTTGTTGTTCAGCCCCAGGGACCAAAGAAAAGAGACCCAGTACTTC. As protein: CASSLLFSPRDQRKETQYF. The chain recombines TRBV5-6 with TRBJ2-5; D may match TRBD1 or TRBD2 (5 bases each). V dropped 1 base and J dropped 3 bases, with 25 bases sitting between them. The CDR3 has 19 residues. Germline-derived CDR1 and CDR2 are SGHDT and YYEEEE.

V is TRBV15 and J is TRBJ2-1; no definite D call. Germline-derived CDR1 and CDR2 are LNHNV and YYDKDF (reference sequence). V was cut by 8 bases and J by 9 bases, with 20 bases left in between. The length of the CDR3 is 14 residues. CDR3: CATSLPPAPSEQFF. The CDR3, as DNA: TGTGCCACCTCCCTCCCGCCAGCGCCCAGTGAGCAGTTCTTC.

The chain carries TRBV11-2 and TRBJ2-5, with D maybe TRBD2 (6 bases). From germline, CDR1 is SGHAT and CDR2 FQNNGV. V was trimmed by 4 bases and J by 5 bases, leaving 14 bases between them. CDR3 length: 14 amino acids. In DNA form, the CDR3 reads TGTGCCAGCAGCTCCCGACCCCTAGCGGAGACCCAGTACTTC. Amino acid sequence: CASSSRPLAETQYF.

V is TRBV4-1 and J is TRBJ2-1; D may match TRBD1 or TRBD2 (6 bases each). V lost 3 bases and J 2 bases, leaving 14 bases between the germline ends. This CDR3 contains 16 residues. CDR1 is MGHRA and CDR2 is YSYEKL in the germline V gene. CDR3 coding DNA: TGCGCCAGCAGCCAGTATGTGGGGGGCGCCTACAATGAGCAGTTCTTC. Translation gives CASSQYVGGAYNEQFF.

The chain employs TRBV5-1 and TRBJ1-1; D possibly corresponds to TRBD1 (5 bases). V dropped 4 bases and J dropped 0 bases, with 13 bases sitting between them. Germline CDR1 SGHRS, CDR2 YFSETQ. This CDR3 has 15 amino acids. The CDR3 is CASSPRGWMNTEAFF. CDR3 DNA: TGCGCCAGCAGCCCAAGGGGATGGATGAACACTGAAGCTTTCTTT. The variable domain in full, with the rest retrieved from reference TRBV5-1 and TRBJ1-1, is KAGVTQTPRYLIKTRGQQVTLSCSPISGHRSVSWYQQTPGQGLQFLFEYFSETQRNKGNFPGRFSGRQFSNSRSEMNVSTLELGDSALYLCASSPRGWMNTEAFFGQGTRLTVV.

V usage is TRBV6-5 and J usage is TRBJ2-7; D may be TRBD1 or TRBD2 (5 bases each). Germline V gives CDR1 MNHEY, CDR2 SVGAGI. V dropped 7 bases and J dropped 6 bases, with 13 bases sitting between them. There are 12 residues in the CDR3. The CDR3: CASTSQGREQYF. DNA for the CDR3: TGTGCCAGCACCTCGCAGGGACGCGAGCAGTACTTC.

The chain carries TRBV5-5 and TRBJ2-1, with D perhaps given as TRBD1 or TRBD2 (5 bases each). CDR1 and CDR2 from the germline V gene are SGHKS and YYEKEE (reference sequence). Trimming removed 1 base at V and 3 bases at J, with 14 bases between. CDR3 length equals 16 residues. In nucleotides, the CDR3 is TGTGCCAGCAGCTTGACACCGGGACGAAGCTACAATGAGCAGTTCTTC. It codes for CASSLTPGRSYNEQFF.

The genes are TRBV28 and TRBJ2-7; D ambiguous. The V and J ends lost 10 bases and 0 bases respectively, with 13 bases between them. Per germline, CDR1 MDHEN and CDR2 SYDVKM. The CDR3 loop spans 13 amino acids. CDR3 sequence reads: CATGFLPSYEQYF. The CDR3 DNA reads TGTGCCACCGGATTCCTACCCTCCTACGAGCAGTACTTC.

V gene TRBV30 combines with J gene TRBJ2-2, with 8 bases that match TRBD2. The CDR3 runs 15 residues. Germline-derived CDR1 and CDR2 are GTSNPN and SVGIG (reference sequence). The ends lost 0 bases at V and 4 bases at J; junction bases unmatched: 4. CDR3 amino acids: CAWSVPAGGTGELFF. CDR3 in DNA: TGTGCCTGGAGTGTACCGGCGGGAGGCACCGGGGAGCTGTTTTTT.